This record concerns one T cell receptor (beta chain) sequence. What it recognizes is unknown. V gave up 4 bases and J gave up 2 bases, with 20 bases separating them. The CDR3 has 17 residues. Germline V lookup: CDR1 SGHNT, CDR2 YYREEE (reference sequence). This entry comes from a study of untreated major depressive disorder. Overall study results and limits: TRBV05-01 (Vbeta 5.1) usage was higher in CD4+ T cells of depressed patients than controls.

Produced via immunoSEQ multiplex PCR; TCRdb's table is partial and in-frame only. This sample has approximately 24,000 clones, with around 90% found just once. The chain recombines TRBV5-4 with TRBJ2-3; D not certain. This TCR came from a woman aged 25-40 years with major depressive disorder. The sequencing input was CD4+ T cells from PBMCs. CDR3 amino acids: CASSPRPTRPPTDTQYF. In nucleotides, the CDR3 is TGTGCCAGCAGCCCAAGACCGACACGACCGCCCACAGATACGCAGTATTTT. Full variable domain (rest looked up from reference TRBV5-4 and TRBJ2-3): ETGVTQSPTHLIKTRGQQVTLRCSSQSGHNTVSWYQQALGQGPQFIFQYYREEENGRGNFPPRFSGLQFPNYSSELNVNALELDDSALYLCASSPRPTRPPTDTQYFGPGTRLTVL.